This T cell receptor beta chain was captured by sequencing in a study of CD4 T cells in relation to SARS-CoV-2 and coronaviruses. Study-wide context: The HLA restriction of the shared crossreactive spike epitopes was mapped.

Regarding this clone: Its specificity is unknown.

The CDR3 covers 15 residues. V was shortened by 1 base and J by 5 bases, with 14 bases between the two germline ends. Per the germline V gene, CDR1 is LGHDT and CDR2 is YNNKEL (reference sequence). Unexposed donor CD4+ T cells date from about 2011-2018, before the COVID-19 pandemic. Isolation of CD4+ T cells took place after 10 days in culture. Method: immunoSEQ multiplex PCR; TCRdb's copy keeps in-frame clones and lacks some. The sample includes about 19,000 clones, 77% of them seen just once. This sequence originates from a human donor in good health. This rearrangement joins TRBV3-1 (or the pseudogene TRBV3-2) to TRBJ2-5; D perhaps matches TRBD1 (7 bases). The specimen was CD4+ T cells from PBMCs, cultured in vitro. The CDR3 sequence is CASSQAAGGSETQYF. As DNA, the CDR3 is TGTGCCAGCAGCCAAGCGGCAGGGGGGAGCGAGACCCAGTACTTC.